A single sample is the source of the 28 T cell receptor beta chains below, sequenced in a study of T-cell reconstitution after alpha-beta-depleted transplantation in children. Preparing the TCRbeta library involved the use of unique molecular identifiers. One entry per CDR3 protein, called by TCRdb with MiXCR from the PCR reads. The table includes fewer than 700,000 distinct CDR3 sequences, approximately 13% detected once. Sequenced here: PBMCs, mostly from graft donor cells, sampled 360 days after TCRalphabeta/CD19-depleted stem cell transplant. Source of these receptors: a male patient younger than 18 who had a stem cell transplant for acute myeloid leukemia, so the T cells may come from the graft donor.

CDR3 in amino acids: CSVEALGRTSGGEQYF. CDR3 nucleotide sequence: TGCAGCGTTGAAGCCCTGGGCAGGACCTCAGGAGGCGAGCAGTACTTC. This rearrangement joins TRBV29-1 to TRBJ2-7, with a weak D call TRBD2 (5 bases). The germline V gene encodes CDR1 SQVTM and CDR2 ANQGSEA. The CDR3 spans 16 residues. V was shortened by 1 base and J by 6 bases, with 22 bases between the two germline ends.

This rearrangement joins TRBV20-1 to TRBJ1-2; TRBD1 might be the D (5 bases). The CDR3 contains 10 residues. CDR1 and CDR2 from the germline V gene are DFQATT and SNEGSKA (reference sequence). The CDR3 nucleotides read TGCACCCTGTGGGGGGATGGCTACACCTTC. It translates to CTLWGDGYTF.

The sample holds many counts of this clonotype. V usage is TRBV24-1 and J usage is TRBJ2-1; a possible D gene is TRBD1 (6 bases). The V end lost 4 bases, the J end lost 4 bases, and 10 bases lay between the germline ends. The CDR3 totals 14 residues. Germline V gene sequence: CDR1 KGHDR, CDR2 SFDVKD. The CDR3 here is CATSELQGYNEQFF. The CDR3 DNA reads TGTGCCACCAGTGAACTCCAGGGGTACAATGAGCAGTTCTTC.

The chain is built from TRBV29-1 and TRBJ2-5; TRBD2 matches at 7 bases. There are 13 residues in the CDR3. Germline V lookup: CDR1 SQVTM, CDR2 ANQGSEA. V lost 6 bases, J lost 9 bases, and 13 bases stayed unmatched. This CDR3 is CSVPGWEGPAQYF. The CDR3 DNA reads as TGCAGCGTGCCAGGTTGGGAGGGCCCGGCCCAGTACTTC. The whole variable domain, filled in from reference TRBV29-1 and TRBJ2-5, reads SAVISQKPSRDICQRGTSLTIQCQVDSQVTMMFWYRQQPGQSLTLIATANQGSEATYESGFVIDKFPISRPNLTFSTLTVSNMSPEDSSIYLCSVPGWEGPAQYFGPGTRLLVL.

The rearrangement joins TRBV19 to TRBJ2-1, with TRBD2 identical over 11 bases. Germline trimming cut 0 bases from V and 13 bases from J; bases unmatched to any gene: 2. This CDR3 has 13 amino acids. The germline CDR1 and CDR2 sequences are LNHDA and SQIVND (reference sequence). The chain's CDR3 is CASSIEGLAAQFF. CDR3 bases: TGTGCCAGTAGTATAGAGGGACTAGCGGCCCAGTTCTTC.

This clonotype was recorded at least ten times. The rearrangement uses TRBV12-3 or TRBV12-4 and TRBJ2-7; D unclear. The CDR3 is 12 residues long. V shed 7 bases and J shed 6 bases, with 13 bases lying between them. CDR3 nucleotides: TGTGCCAGCATCCTACGGGTGTTCGAGCAGTACTTC. Translating gives CASILRVFEQYF.

The chain carries TRBV20-1 and TRBJ1-1; D might be TRBD1 (5 bases). CDR3 length: 12 amino acids. Trimming left V 6 bases short and J 1 base short, with 9 bases between. Looked up from germline, CDR1 is DFQATT and CDR2 is SNEGSKA (reference sequence). The CDR3: CSARRGNTEAFF. The CDR3 DNA sequence: TGCAGTGCGAGAAGGGGGAACACTGAAGCTTTCTTT.

The V and J genes are TRBV2 and TRBJ2-5, with TRBD1 matching 8 bases. The trim removed 6 bases at V and 4 bases at J, leaving 13 bases unmatched. CDR3 length equals 16 residues. Germline lookup yields CDR1 SNHLY and CDR2 FYNNEI. CDR3 in DNA: TGTGCCAGCAGCCGACAGGGGACTTTGAGTACAGAGACCCAGTACTTC. Amino acid sequence: CASSRQGTLSTETQYF.

Only a few counts were recorded for this clonotype. This rearrangement joins TRBV4-1 to TRBJ2-5, with TRBD1 identical over 8 bases. CDR3 length: 18 amino acids. Per germline, CDR1 MGHRA and CDR2 YSYEKL. Trimming cost V 0 bases and J 1 base; bases outside gene matches: 10. CDR3 nucleotide sequence: TGCGCCAGCAGCCAAGATCGGCAGGGGGCGAGAGGCCAAGAGACCCAGTACTTC. Its translation: CASSQDRQGARGQETQYF.

This clonotype was counted ten times or more. V and J are TRBV12-3 or TRBV12-4 and TRBJ2-7, with D tentatively TRBD1 or TRBD2 (5 bases each). Trimming left V 7 bases short and J 7 bases short, with 11 bases between. The CDR3 covers 11 residues. The CDR3 here is CASTSWGEQYF. CDR3 in DNA: TGTGCCAGCACCTCCTGGGGGGAGCAGTACTTC.

The sample holds a few counts of this clonotype. The V call is TRBV12-3 or TRBV12-4, the J call TRBJ2-5; D might be TRBD2 (6 bases). This CDR3 contains 12 residues. The V end lost 8 bases, the J end lost 2 bases, and 9 bases lay between the germline ends. The CDR3 DNA sequence: TGTGCCAGCGGGGGGTCTCAAGAGACCCAGTACTTC. This gives the protein CASGGSQETQYF.

V usage is TRBV29-1 and J usage is TRBJ2-5; TRBD1 aligns across 11 bases. From germline, CDR1 is SQVTM and CDR2 ANQGSEA. The CDR3 length is 14 residues. After removal of 7 bases from V and 10 bases from J, the junction contained 14 bases not matched to a gene. The CDR3 loop is CSGGTGGLALVQYF. The CDR3, as DNA: TGCAGCGGTGGGACAGGGGGACTAGCCTTGGTCCAGTACTTC.

This clonotype was seen repeatedly, ten times or more. The J gene is TRBJ2-2, the V gene TRBV4-3; 10 nucleotides line up with TRBD2. CDR1 is LGHNA, CDR2 YSLEER, per germline. The CDR3 length is 17 residues. J lost 4 bases, V lost 6 bases, and 11 bases had no gene match. CDR3 amino acids: CASRLTSGTLGTGELFF. CDR3 DNA sequence: TGCGCCAGCAGGCTTACTAGCGGGACGCTGGGCACCGGGGAGCTGTTTTTT.

V gene TRBV9 combines with J gene TRBJ2-1; weak D call: TRBD2 (6 bases). V shed 3 bases and J shed 6 bases, with 16 bases lying between them. Per the germline V gene, CDR1 is SGDLS and CDR2 is YYNGEE. There are 15 residues in the CDR3. The CDR3 nucleotides are TGTGCCAGCAGCGACCGGGACTCCAAGTCCAATGAGCAGTTCTTC. This encodes CASSDRDSKSNEQFF.

The V and J genes are TRBV12-3 or TRBV12-4 and TRBJ2-7, with D possibly matching TRBD2 (5 bases). The CDR3 runs to 19 residues. V lost 3 bases to trimming and J lost 4 bases, with 28 bases between them. CDR3 sequence (DNA): TGTGCCAGCAGTTTGTGGGTGGCTGGATGGGCGAGGGCTTATTACGAGCAGTACTTC. This gives the protein CASSLWVAGWARAYYEQYF.

In its sample, this clonotype was seen many times. The chain couples TRBV3-1 to TRBJ2-1; 7 bases fit TRBD2. J lost 5 bases, V lost 4 bases, and 5 bases had no gene match. Looked up from germline, CDR1 is LGHDT and CDR2 is YNNKEL (reference sequence). This CDR3 spans 14 amino acids. The DNA for the CDR3 is TGTGCCAGCAGCCCAAGCGGACTAGACAATGAGCAGTTCTTC. Translated, it gives CASSPSGLDNEQFF.

This clonotype was seen more than once but under ten times. The chain employs TRBV6-4 and TRBJ1-5; 7 bases agree with TRBD1. Trimming took 4 bases from V and 2 from J; bases not matched to a gene: 5. This CDR3 has 15 residues. Looked up from germline, CDR1 is MRHNA and CDR2 is SNTAGT. CDR3 in amino acids: CASSVVGGGNQPQHF. Written as DNA, the CDR3 is TGTGCCAGCAGTGTTGTAGGGGGCGGCAATCAGCCCCAGCATTTT.

Ten or more counts support this clonotype. The rearrangement uses TRBV20-1 and TRBJ2-7; TRBD2 is a possible D gene (6 bases). From germline, CDR1 is DFQATT and CDR2 SNEGSKA (reference sequence). This CDR3 has 14 residues. V dropped 5 bases and J dropped 3 bases, with 17 bases sitting between them. CDR3 nucleotide sequence: TGCAGTGCTGATGGAAGAGTAGCGGACTACGAGCAGTACTTC. Encoded protein: CSADGRVADYEQYF.

Only a few counts were recorded for this clonotype. Here the CDR3 DNA reads TGCAGTGCTGCACTAGCGGGAGTAAGCACAGATACGCAGTATTTT. It translates to CSAALAGVSTDTQYF. The gene calls are TRBV20-1 and TRBJ2-3; the match to TRBD2 covers 11 bases. The length of the CDR3 is 15 residues. The V gene's germline CDR1 is DFQATT and CDR2 SNEGSKA (reference sequence). V dropped 5 bases and J dropped 0; count of bases not matched to a gene: 4.

This clonotype was seen repeatedly, ten times or more. The rearrangement links TRBV14 to TRBJ2-1, with TRBD2 matching 8 bases. Per germline, CDR1 SGHDN and CDR2 FVKESK. The CDR3 extends over 15 amino acids. Unmatched junction bases numbered 4, after V lost 4 bases and J lost 2 bases. CDR3 sequence reads: CASSPLRGAYNEQFF. CDR3 coding DNA: TGTGCCAGCAGCCCATTGCGGGGGGCCTACAATGAGCAGTTCTTC.

The V gene is TRBV5-1, the J gene TRBJ2-2, with D possibly TRBD1 on 5 matching bases. The V and J ends lost 1 base and 6 bases respectively, with 7 bases between them. The germline gives CDR1 SGHRS, CDR2 YFSETQ. The CDR3 consists of 13 residues. The CDR3, as DNA: TGCGCCAGCAGCTTGAAGGGGCCCGGGGAGCTGTTTTTT. The encoded protein is CASSLKGPGELFF.

The V gene is TRBV20-1, the J gene TRBJ2-2; no clear D gene. The ends were cut back, 0 bases at V and 1 base at J, with 6 bases in the middle. The CDR3 loop spans 14 amino acids. CDR1 and CDR2 from the germline V gene are DFQATT and SNEGSKA (reference sequence). CDR3 in DNA: TGCAGTGCTAGAGATCTAGGGAACACCGGGGAGCTGTTTTTT. The encoded protein is CSARDLGNTGELFF.

This clonotype was recorded many times. The gene calls are TRBV29-1 and TRBJ2-3; 12 positions match TRBD2. This CDR3 spans 15 amino acids. Germline V gene lookup returns CDR1 SQVTM and CDR2 ANQGSEA. Unmatched junction bases numbered 12, after V lost 5 bases and J lost 9 bases. The CDR3 here is CSVPLLAGGPATQYF. The DNA for the CDR3 is TGCAGCGTTCCCCTTCTAGCGGGAGGGCCAGCCACGCAGTATTTT.

This clonotype has a count of ten or more. This sequence joins TRBV12-3 or TRBV12-4 and TRBJ2-1; TRBD2 agrees at 8 bases. This CDR3 spans 20 amino acids. Trimming took 1 base from V and 7 from J; bases not matched to a gene: 21. This chain's CDR3 is CASSLVRPLEREPRNNEQFF. CDR3 nucleotides: TGTGCCAGCAGTTTAGTTAGGCCTCTTGAGCGGGAGCCCCGGAATAATGAGCAGTTCTTC.

This rearrangement joins TRBV30 to TRBJ1-5, with a possible D match to TRBD1 (5 bases). There are 14 residues in the CDR3. The germline V gene encodes CDR1 GTSNPN and CDR2 SVGIG (reference sequence). Trimming took off 1 base at V and 6 bases at J, with 13 bases between the two ends. The CDR3 spells CAWSAARVAQPQHF. The CDR3 bases are TGTGCCTGGAGTGCCGCCAGGGTCGCTCAGCCCCAGCATTTT.

This clonotype was detected a few times. CDR3 sequence: CSVRHYSYEQYF. The CDR3 DNA sequence: TGCAGCGTTAGGCATTACAGTTACGAGCAGTACTTC. The chain links TRBV29-1 to TRBJ2-7, with D unresolved. V was trimmed by 5 bases and J by 4 bases, leaving 12 bases between them. CDR1 and CDR2 from the germline V gene are SQVTM and ANQGSEA. This CDR3 spans 12 amino acids.

This clonotype was observed a handful of times. This chain links TRBV5-1 with TRBJ2-1, with 9 bases that match TRBD2. From germline, CDR1 is SGHRS and CDR2 YFSETQ. The CDR3 consists of 15 residues. After removal of 4 bases from V and 0 bases from J, the junction contained 2 bases not matched to a gene. In DNA, the CDR3 is TGCGCCAGCAGCATTAGCGGGAGCTCCTACAATGAGCAGTTCTTC. It encodes CASSISGSSYNEQFF.

The chain employs TRBV20-1 and TRBJ2-1; 12 nucleotides match TRBD2. The V segment lost 2 bases and the J segment 3 bases; nucleotides outside the gene matches: 5. Per germline, CDR1 DFQATT and CDR2 SNEGSKA (reference sequence). The CDR3 extends over 16 amino acids. CDR3 in DNA: TGCAGTGCTAGATCTGGACTAGCGGGAAGCTACAATGAGCAGTTCTTC. This codes for CSARSGLAGSYNEQFF.